These 8 T cell receptor beta chains share one sample of origin, sequenced in a study of response to subunit inactivated influenza vaccine. TCRdb fed the RT-PCR reads into MiXCR, producing one record per CDR3 protein. The sample has around 170,000 distinct CDR3 sequences; around a tenth are singletons. The sample here was CD8+ T cells sorted from PBMCs, taken approximately 25 months after vaccination. The receptors were gathered from a man between 50 and 69 years old who received an inactivated influenza vaccine.

This chain uses TRBV7-2 with TRBJ2-7, with 9 bases identical to TRBD2. V lost 1 base, J lost 3 bases, and 7 bases stayed unmatched. Germline CDR1 reads SGHTA; CDR2 reads FQGNSA. The length of the CDR3 is 16 residues. The CDR3 DNA follows: TGTGCCAGCAGCTTAGATCAGCGGGGGGCAATCTACGAGCAGTACTTC. The encoded protein is CASSLDQRGAIYEQYF.

The table lists this clonotype with many counts. V usage is TRBV5-6 and J usage is TRBJ2-7; the D is unclear. V was shortened by 4 bases and J by 2 bases, with 13 bases between the two germline ends. CDR1 and CDR2 (germline): SGHDT, YYEEEE. The CDR3 is 14 residues long. The CDR3 DNA is TGTGCCAGCAGCACTACTGACACGACCTACGAGCAGTACTTC. Its translation is CASSTTDTTYEQYF. Full variable domain (missing parts from reference TRBV5-6 and TRBJ2-7): DAGVTQSPTHLIKTRGQQVTLRCSPKSGHDTVSWYQQALGQGPQFIFQYYEEEERQRGNFPDRFSGHQFPNYSSELNVNALLLGDSALYLCASSTTDTTYEQYFGPGTRLTVT.

This clonotype has just a few counts. The chain has TRBV5-6 and TRBJ2-1; D call uncertain. The CDR3 runs to 13 residues. Trimming removed 4 bases from V and 4 bases from J, with 9 bases in between. Per germline, CDR1 SGHDT and CDR2 YYEEEE. The CDR3 is CASSLVTYNEQFF. DNA of the CDR3: TGTGCCAGCAGCCTCGTGACGTACAATGAGCAGTTCTTC.

This clonotype was recorded at least ten times. V gene TRBV4-3 combines with J gene TRBJ2-7; TRBD1 is a possible D gene (6 bases). Germline-derived CDR1 and CDR2 are LGHNA and YSLEER. CDR3 length: 15 residues. Trimming took 0 bases from V and 4 from J, leaving 13 bases between them. For the CDR3, the DNA is TGCGCCAGCAGCCAAGAGGCGACAGGATCGTACGAGCAGTACTTC. It specifies CASSQEATGSYEQYF.

In its sample, this clonotype was seen a few times. This chain uses TRBV4-2 with TRBJ1-1; D unresolved. The germline V and J ends were trimmed by 1 base and 11 bases, with 11 bases remaining between them. The CDR3 has 12 residues. Germline loops: CDR1 LGHNA, CDR2 YNFKEQ. In DNA form, the CDR3 reads TGTGCCAGCAGCCAAGGGAGGCAGGAGGCTTTCTTT. It specifies CASSQGRQEAFF.

This clonotype was seen repeatedly, ten times or more. The chain has TRBV4-3 and TRBJ2-1, with 7 bases aligning to TRBD2. Germline loops: CDR1 LGHNA, CDR2 YSLEER. Unmatched junction bases numbered 7, after V lost 1 base and J lost 7 bases. The CDR3 consists of 15 residues. The CDR3 DNA follows: TGCGCCAGCAGCCAAGTTTCCCGGGACTATAATGAGCAGTTCTTC. Its protein product is CASSQVSRDYNEQFF.

The genes are TRBV6-5 and TRBJ2-4, with D perhaps TRBD1 or TRBD2 (5 bases each). The CDR3 extends over 14 amino acids. Germline V gene sequence: CDR1 MNHEY, CDR2 SVGAGI. Trimming removed 4 bases from V and 5 bases from J, with 12 bases in between. The CDR3 region is CASSSWDGQNIQYF. The CDR3 DNA sequence: TGTGCCAGCAGTTCCTGGGACGGACAAAACATTCAGTACTTC.

CDR3 DNA: TGCAGTGCTAGAGAGCTGGGTTTCTATGGCTACACCTTC. This encodes CSARELGFYGYTF. The gene calls are TRBV20-1 and TRBJ1-2; D remains ambiguous. The CDR3 is made up of 13 amino acids. The V end was cut by 0 bases, the J end by 4 bases, with 9 bases between. The germline CDR1 and CDR2 sequences are DFQATT and SNEGSKA (reference sequence).